The rows below give T cell receptor beta chains drawn from one sample of a study of OX40 agonist ivuxolimab in advanced cancers. The protocol was immunoSEQ multiplex PCR, while the TCRdb copy is restricted to in-frame clones and leaves out a portion. The sample lists 81,000 or so clones; 88% were seen once. This material consisted of CD4+ or CD8+ T cells sorted from blood, taken in a trial of the OX40 agonist ivuxolimab. These receptors originate from an adult with an advanced solid tumor such as melanoma, head and neck, liver or kidney cancer. CDR3s include the opening cysteine and the closing phenylalanine or tryptophan. A D gene is named only where the DNA matches it firmly. Clone size is shown for a subset of rows, as once, few, many or a class of expanded clone.

d_gene	v_gene	abundance	j_gene	len	CDR3nt	CDR3aa
.	TRBV4-2	.	TRBJ1-2	17	TGTGCCAGCAGCCAACCACAGGGCGTAAACCGGGATGCTGGCTACACCTTC	CASSQPQGVNRDAGYTF
.	TRBV5-1	.	TRBJ2-3	14	TGCGCCAGCACTGAAACCGGGGGCACAGATACGCAGTATTTT	CASTETGGTDTQYF
.	TRBV4-1	.	TRBJ1-5	12	TGCGCCAGCAGCCAGGAGGAGGGGCCCCAGCATTTT	CASSQEEGPQHF
TRBD2	TRBV9	few	TRBJ2-5	12	TGTGCCAGCAGCCCCGGGAGGGAGACCCAGTACTTC	CASSPGRETQYF
.	TRBV7-2	many	TRBJ1-1	12	TGTGCCAGCAGCTTACAGAACACTGAAGCTTTCTTT	CASSLQNTEAFF
TRBD2	TRBV11-2	.	TRBJ2-5	16	TGTGCCAGCAGCTTTACTAGCGGGGGGGCCGTGGAGACCCAGTACTTC	CASSFTSGGAVETQYF
TRBD1	TRBV9	.	TRBJ2-1	16	TGTGCCAGCAGCCCCAGGGGGGGACAGGGGAGTAATGAGCAGTTCTTC	CASSPRGGQGSNEQFF
.	TRBV5-5	.	TRBJ1-2	12	TGTGCCAGCAGCTTCCCCGCTGGGGGCTACACCTTC	CASSFPAGGYTF
.	TRBV5-5	.	TRBJ1-2	16	TGTGCCAGCAGCTTGTCGGGGGGCGCTCTTGGGTATGGCTACACCTTC	CASSLSGGALGYGYTF
.	TRBV6-6	.	TRBJ2-7	15	TGTGCCAGCAGTTACGGGTGGGGGATCACCTACGAGCAGTACTTC	CASSYGWGITYEQYF
.	TRBV6-1	few	TRBJ1-1	14	TGTGCCAGCAGTGAAATTAGGGTGAACACTGAAGCTTTCTTT	CASSEIRVNTEAFF
.	TRBV6-6	few	TRBJ2-2	15	TGTGCCAGCAGGGACCGACAAACAAACACCGGGGAGCTGTTTTTT	CASRDRQTNTGELFF
.	TRBV19	once	TRBJ1-2	15	TGTGCCAGTAGTATAGGATACGGTTCTAACTATGGCTACACCTTC	CASSIGYGSNYGYTF
TRBD1	TRBV6-5	.	TRBJ2-1	13	TGTGCCAGCAGCTGGGCAGGGGGCAATGAGCAGTTCTTC	CASSWAGGNEQFF
TRBD1	TRBV7-9	.	TRBJ2-1	12	TGTGCCAGCAGCCGGGACAGCAATGAGCAGTTCTTC	CASSRDSNEQFF
TRBD1	TRBV2	.	TRBJ1-1	13	TGTGCCAGCAGGTCCGGGACAGGGAGTCTGGCTTTCTTT	CASRSGTGSLAFF
.	TRBV4-1	.	TRBJ1-6	16	TGCGCCAGCAGCCAAGAGCCCGGGGGCTATAATTCACCCCTCCACTTT	CASSQEPGGYNSPLHF
TRBD1	TRBV4-3	.	TRBJ1-1	16	TGCGCCAGCAGCCAGGGAGGGGGCGAAGGAATCACTGAAGCTTTCTTT	CASSQGGGEGITEAFF
TRBD1	TRBV7-6	.	TRBJ1-2	16	TGTGCCAGCAGCCCAGGGGGCTTTGGGGGAGGGTATGGCTACACCTTC	CASSPGGFGGGYGYTF
TRBD1	TRBV5-1	.	TRBJ1-2	14	TGCGCCAGCGCCAGGGGGGGATCTAACTATGGCTACACCTTC	CASARGGSNYGYTF
.	TRBV7-9	.	TRBJ1-1	14	TGTGCCAGCAGCTTAGCGGGGCCTTCTAGTGGAGCTTTCTTT	CASSLAGPSSGAFF
.	TRBV19	.	TRBJ2-3	15	TGTGCCAGTGAGGGGGGGCCAGGAGAAACAGATACGCAGTATTTT	CASEGGPGETDTQYF
TRBD1	TRBV6-6	.	TRBJ1-1	15	TGTGCCAGCAGTTACCGCCGGACAGGGGAGACTGAAGCTTTCTTT	CASSYRRTGETEAFF
TRBD1	TRBV5-5	.	TRBJ1-4	15	TGTGCCAGCAGCTTGGAAGGGACAGGGGAGGAAAAACTGTTTTTT	CASSLEGTGEEKLFF
.	TRBV7-9	.	TRBJ1-3	17	TGTGCCAGCAGCTTGGCCGGTGCAGGGTACTCTGGAAACACCATATATTTT	CASSLAGAGYSGNTIYF
.	TRBV5-4	.	TRBJ2-3	17	TGTGCCAGCAGCTCAGGCACCCAGGGGGGTTTTGCCGATACGCAGTATTTT	CASSSGTQGGFADTQYF
.	TRBV14	.	TRBJ1-2	16	TGTGCCAGCAGCCAAGATTGGGGAAGAAGGGGGGGCGGCTACACCTTC	CASSQDWGRRGGGYTF
.	TRBV6-5	.	TRBJ1-1	12	TGTGCCAGCAGGGGGGTTAACACTGAAGCTTTCTTT	CASRGVNTEAFF
.	TRBV6-1	.	TRBJ1-3	16	TGTGCCAGCAGTGAAGCGGACACCTTCTCTGGAAACACCATATATTTT	CASSEADTFSGNTIYF
TRBD1	TRBV7-2	.	TRBJ1-2	15	TGTGCCAGCAGCCCCCGACAGGGCACAAACTATGGCTACACCTTC	CASSPRQGTNYGYTF
.	TRBV7-2	.	TRBJ1-6	15	TGTGCCAGCAGCTTGATAACCTCCTATAATTCACCCCTCCACTTT	CASSLITSYNSPLHF
TRBD1	TRBV9	.	TRBJ2-2	15	TGTGCCAGCAGCGTAGGGACAGGGTGGACCGGGGAGCTGTTTTTT	CASSVGTGWTGELFF
TRBD2	TRBV7-9	.	TRBJ2-1	15	TGTGCCAGCAGCCTTACTAGCGGTGATTACAATGAGCAGTTCTTC	CASSLTSGDYNEQFF